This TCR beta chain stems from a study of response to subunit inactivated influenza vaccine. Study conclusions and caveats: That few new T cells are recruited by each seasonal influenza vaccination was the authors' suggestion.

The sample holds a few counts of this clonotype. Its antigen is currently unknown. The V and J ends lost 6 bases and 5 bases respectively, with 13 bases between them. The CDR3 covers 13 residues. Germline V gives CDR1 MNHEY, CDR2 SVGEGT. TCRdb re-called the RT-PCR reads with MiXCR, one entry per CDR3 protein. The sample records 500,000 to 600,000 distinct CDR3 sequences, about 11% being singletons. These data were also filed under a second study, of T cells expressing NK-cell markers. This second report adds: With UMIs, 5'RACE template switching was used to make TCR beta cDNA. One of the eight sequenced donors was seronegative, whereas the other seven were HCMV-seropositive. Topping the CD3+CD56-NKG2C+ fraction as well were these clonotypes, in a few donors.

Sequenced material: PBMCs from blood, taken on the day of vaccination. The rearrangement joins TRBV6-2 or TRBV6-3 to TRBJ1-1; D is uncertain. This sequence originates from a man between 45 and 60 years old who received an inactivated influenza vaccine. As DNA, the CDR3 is TGTGCCAGCAGCAACAGTGTTACTACTGAAGCTTTCTTT. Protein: CASSNSVTTEAFF.